Each of the 5 T cell receptor beta chains below was sequenced from the same sample in a study of cytomegalovirus exposure and HLA in healthy donors. Both 60 Vbeta primers and 13 Jbeta primers went into the PCR. Produced via immunoSEQ multiplex PCR; TCRdb's table is partial and in-frame only. This sample has 110,000 to 150,000 clones, with around 80% found just once. The material sequenced was PBMCs. All receptors come from a boy between 2 and 10 years old in good health and CMV-seronegative.

The V call is TRBV6-4, the J call TRBJ1-2; 10 nucleotides line up with TRBD1. The CDR3 extends over 14 amino acids. V was pared by 4 bases and J by 10 bases, with 9 bases of the junction left unmatched. Germline values: CDR1 MRHNA, CDR2 SNTAGT. DNA for the CDR3: TGTGCCAGCAGTGCGGACAGGGGGGTCGGGGACTACACCTTC. Residues: CASSADRGVGDYTF.

The V call is TRBV28, the J call TRBJ2-7; weak D call: TRBD1 (5 bases). This CDR3 region has 14 residues. The V gene's germline CDR1 is MDHEN and CDR2 SYDVKM. V lost 5 bases and J 2 bases, leaving 13 bases between the germline ends. The CDR3 sequence: CASSPLPTAYEQYF. In DNA, the CDR3 is TGTGCCAGCAGTCCCCTCCCGACAGCCTACGAGCAGTACTTC. Filled out from reference TRBV28 and TRBJ2-7, the complete variable domain reads DVKVTQSSRYLVKRTGEKVFLECVQDMDHENMFWYRQDPGLGLRLIYFSYDVKMKEKGDIPEGYSVSREKKERFSLILESASTNQTSMYLCASSPLPTAYEQYFGPGTRLTVT.

The chain employs TRBV7-8 and TRBJ2-4, with TRBD1 as a possible D gene (5 bases). The CDR3 is 14 residues long. V lost 1 base and J lost 5, with 9 bases in between. Germline CDR1 and CDR2: SGHVS and FQNEAQ. The CDR3 protein is CASSLDFRENIQYF. In DNA form, the CDR3 reads TGTGCCAGCAGCTTAGATTTCAGGGAAAACATTCAGTACTTC.

The V gene is TRBV18, the J gene TRBJ2-5, with D unresolved. CDR1 and CDR2 (germline): KGHSH, LQKENI. Between the trimmed V and J ends, which lost 1 base and 1 base, there was a span of 4 bases. CDR3 size: 13 residues. CDR3 protein: CASSPLSQETQYF. CDR3 DNA sequence: TGTGCCAGCTCACCACTCTCCCAAGAGACCCAGTACTTC.

The CDR3 loop is CASYGRLAGPNNEQFF. The CDR3 DNA reads as TGCGCCAGCTACGGTAGACTAGCGGGACCCAACAATGAGCAGTTCTTC. The chain has TRBV10-2 and TRBJ2-1; 11 bases are a match to TRBD2. The CDR3 has 16 residues. CDR1 and CDR2 (germline): WSHSY, SAAADI. The ends lost 8 bases at V and 5 bases at J; junction bases unmatched: 11.